This TCR beta chain emerged from a study of shared clonotypes between healthy human individuals. The CDR3 runs 15 residues. The V end was cut by 2 bases, the J end by 0 bases, with 10 bases between. In germline, CDR1 is MNHEY, CDR2 SMNVEV (reference sequence). Method: immunoSEQ multiplex PCR; TCRdb's copy keeps in-frame clones and lacks some. The repertoire holds about 2.1 million clones, with 93% as singletons. Terminally differentiated effector memory CD45RA+ cells were left out of the naive CD8 fraction, which was CD45RO-negative and positively selected for CCR7. Source material: naive CD8+ T cells from PBMCs. The receptor was derived from a young man in good health. Some clones in this sample may be carry-over from other donors' samples. The gene calls are TRBV27 and TRBJ2-5; TRBD2 is a possible D gene (6 bases). The CDR3 region has the DNA TGTGCCAGCAGTTTAGCGGGAACCAACCAAGAGACCCAGTACTTC. It yields the protein CASSLAGTNQETQYF.